The 17 T cell receptor beta chains below were found in one sample sequenced in a study of cytomegalovirus exposure and HLA in healthy donors. Data came from immunoSEQ multiplex PCR; TCRdb stores just in-frame clones and leaves some out. The table lists hundreds of thousands of clones, roughly 84% of them singletons, with roughly 2% in the top ten. Source material: PBMCs. These receptors were taken from a woman aged 18-29 years in good health and CMV-seropositive.

This clone is a singleton in its sample. The genes are TRBV5-1 and TRBJ2-7, with D tentatively TRBD2 (6 bases). Germline CDR1 reads SGHRS; CDR2 reads YFSETQ. V lost 0 bases, J lost 2 bases, and 12 bases lay in between. This CDR3 region has 15 residues. CDR3 coding DNA: TGCGCCAGCAGCTTGGGTCCTGCGGGGCCCTACGAGCAGTACTTC. Its protein is CASSLGPAGPYEQYF.

The chain uses TRBV7-8 and TRBJ2-3, with a tentative D call TRBD2 (6 bases). Germline values: CDR1 SGHVS, CDR2 FQNEAQ. V was shortened by 5 bases and J by 5 bases, with 14 bases between the two germline ends. The CDR3 has 14 amino acids. CDR3 amino acids: CASSLRTTKDTQYF. In nucleotides, the CDR3 is TGTGCCAGCAGCCTTAGGACTACCAAAGATACGCAGTATTTT.

CDR3 nucleotide sequence: TGCGCCAGCAGCTTGGATTGGACAGGGTCTATTGGCACTGAAGCTTTCTTT. Amino acids: CASSLDWTGSIGTEAFF. V is TRBV5-1 and J is TRBJ1-1, with 8 bases that match TRBD1. V lost 0 bases, J lost 4 bases, and 11 bases stayed unmatched. Germline V gives CDR1 SGHRS, CDR2 YFSETQ. The CDR3 extends over 17 amino acids.

This chain joins TRBV27 and TRBJ2-1; 7 bases line up with TRBD2. The CDR3 consists of 12 residues. Germline values: CDR1 MNHEY, CDR2 SMNVEV (reference sequence). The CDR3: CAVGRGANEQFF. DNA of the CDR3: TGTGCAGTGGGGAGGGGCGCCAATGAGCAGTTCTTC.

This clone was recorded once. This chain uses TRBV27 with TRBJ1-1; D may be TRBD1 (5 bases). The CDR3 spans 13 residues. V lost 10 bases and J lost 4, with 16 bases in between. The germline gives CDR1 MNHEY, CDR2 SMNVEV (reference sequence). CDR3 nucleotides: TGTGCCACCGGCGTGCGGGGGGGCACTGAAGCTTTCTTT. Protein: CATGVRGGTEAFF.

The CDR3 DNA follows: TGTGCCAGCAGCTTAGAACCGGGACTAAACTCCTACGAGCAGTACTTC. The encoded protein is CASSLEPGLNSYEQYF. The genes are TRBV7-2 and TRBJ2-7; 7 bases agree with TRBD2. The trim removed 1 base at V and 0 bases at J, leaving 6 bases unmatched. The CDR3 sequence is 16 residues long. The germline V gene encodes CDR1 SGHTA and CDR2 FQGNSA.

V is TRBV2 and J is TRBJ1-2; 7 bases map to TRBD1. CDR1 and CDR2 (germline): SNHLY, FYNNEI. After removal of 10 bases from V and 4 bases from J, the junction contained 15 bases not matched to a gene. The CDR3 loop spans 15 amino acids. This chain's CDR3 is CANALNGQEVYGYTF. DNA for the CDR3: TGTGCCAATGCTTTAAACGGACAGGAAGTCTATGGCTACACCTTC.

This chain links TRBV11-1 with TRBJ2-3, with TRBD2 matching over 10 bases. J lost 4 bases, V lost 2 bases, and 3 bases had no gene match. The CDR3 extends over 15 amino acids. Germline V CDR1 and CDR2: SGHAT, FQDESV (reference sequence). The CDR3 loop reads CASSLLAGVADTQYF. In nucleotides, the CDR3 is TGTGCCAGCAGCTTACTAGCGGGAGTTGCAGATACGCAGTATTTT.

CDR3 in DNA: TGTGCCAGCTCATCCCAACAATTCCAAGAGACCCAGTACTTC. Residues: CASSSQQFQETQYF. The chain recombines TRBV6-4 with TRBJ2-5, with D unclear. Looked up from germline, CDR1 is MRHNA and CDR2 is SNTAGT. This CDR3 contains 14 residues. Trimming cost V 8 bases and J 1 base, with 14 bases left between them.

This chain uses TRBV15 with TRBJ2-7; 14 bases fit TRBD2. The CDR3 is 17 amino acids. CDR1 is LNHNV and CDR2 is YYDKDF in the germline V gene (reference sequence). Trimming cost V 0 bases and J 4 bases; bases outside gene matches: 5. The CDR3 bases are TGTGCCACCAGCAGAGATAGGGGACTAGCGGGAGTTTACGAGCAGTACTTC. Translating gives CATSRDRGLAGVYEQYF.

The J gene is TRBJ2-3, the V gene TRBV2; tentatively, D is TRBD1 (5 bases). This CDR3 is 12 amino acids long. CDR1 and CDR2 from the germline V gene are SNHLY and FYNNEI. V lost 5 bases to trimming and J lost 6 bases, with 9 bases between them. This CDR3 reads CASSSRVDTQYF. The CDR3 DNA sequence: TGTGCCAGCAGTAGCAGGGTCGATACGCAGTATTTT.

The genes are TRBV9 and TRBJ1-3; D unresolved. Trimming took 6 bases from V and 4 from J, leaving 8 bases between them. CDR1 SGDLS and CDR2 YYNGEE come from the germline V gene. CDR3 length: 12 residues. CDR3 residues: CASMGGGNTIYF. CDR3 nucleotides: TGTGCCAGCATGGGAGGGGGAAACACCATATATTTT.

CDR3 bases: TGTGCCAGTAGTGCCCAGGGGGCCGGTCAGCCCCAGCATTTT. This sequence encodes CASSAQGAGQPQHF. This chain joins TRBV19 and TRBJ1-5; 8 bases agree with TRBD1. Germline loops: CDR1 LNHDA, CDR2 SQIVND (reference sequence). V lost 5 bases, J lost 6 bases, and 6 bases stayed unmatched. The CDR3 is 14 residues long.

The rearrangement uses TRBV30 and TRBJ1-1; the D gene is possibly TRBD1 (6 bases). Per germline, CDR1 GTSNPN and CDR2 SVGIG (reference sequence). This CDR3 comprises 13 residues. V was trimmed by 4 bases and J by 4 bases, leaving 13 bases between them. This chain's CDR3 is CAWNPGDGTEAFF. Written as DNA, the CDR3 is TGTGCCTGGAATCCAGGGGACGGCACTGAAGCTTTCTTT.

This chain links TRBV30 with TRBJ2-7, with a tentative D call TRBD2 (6 bases). V shed 4 bases and J shed 3 bases, with 13 bases lying between them. The germline CDR1 and CDR2 sequences are GTSNPN and SVGIG (reference sequence). The CDR3 runs to 13 residues. DNA of the CDR3: TGTGCCTGGAATACGGGACTTTTCTACGAGCAGTACTTC. Its translation: CAWNTGLFYEQYF.

The chain is built from TRBV7-9 and TRBJ2-7, with D possibly TRBD1 on 5 matching bases. CDR3 length equals 14 residues. Germline CDR1 and CDR2: SEHNR and FQNEAQ (reference sequence). V lost 4 bases and J 4 bases, leaving 14 bases between the germline ends. CDR3: CASSSPAGKYEQYF. DNA for the CDR3: TGTGCCAGCAGCTCGCCAGCAGGGAAATACGAGCAGTACTTC.

The rearrangement joins TRBV6-5 to TRBJ1-1, with TRBD1 matching 12 bases. J lost 3 bases, V lost 4 bases, and 3 bases had no gene match. CDR1 MNHEY and CDR2 SVGAGI come from the germline V gene. This CDR3 has 15 residues. The CDR3 DNA follows: TGTGCCAGCAGTTCGGGACAGGGGGCAGACACTGAAGCTTTCTTT. This gives the protein CASSSGQGADTEAFF.